Each of the 15 T cell receptor beta chains below was sequenced from the same sample in a study of T cell repertoires in cytomegalovirus infection. One entry per CDR3 protein results from TCRdb running MiXCR on the reads. The sample contains fewer than 550,000 distinct CDR3 sequences, approximately 15% of which appear only once. Sequenced input: CD8+ T cells from PBMCs. The receptors come from a human donor in good health (CMV status not recorded). Some clones in this sample may be carry-over from other donors' samples.

The chain has TRBV7-3 and TRBJ2-5; 14 nucleotides line up with TRBD2. Unmatched junction bases numbered 17, after V lost 9 bases and J lost 2 bases. CDR1 and CDR2 (germline): SGHTA, FQGTGA. This CDR3 has 19 residues. CDR3 region: CARSDNRAGLAGEQETQYF. The CDR3 region has the DNA TGTGCCAGAAGCGACAACCGCGCGGGACTAGCGGGAGAGCAAGAGACCCAGTACTTC.

This clonotype was recorded a few times. The genes are TRBV20-1 and TRBJ2-2, with 9 bases identical to TRBD1. The germline V gene encodes CDR1 DFQATT and CDR2 SNEGSKA (reference sequence). The V and J ends lost 1 base and 7 bases, in that order; junction bases with no gene match: 7. The CDR3 is made up of 15 amino acids. The CDR3 region is CSARVGTGWSGELFF. DNA of the CDR3: TGCAGTGCTAGAGTCGGGACAGGGTGGAGCGGGGAGCTGTTTTTT.

There are a few counts of this clonotype. The rearrangement uses TRBV4-1 and TRBJ2-7; TRBD1 matches 7 bases. Germline V gene data show CDR1 as MGHRA and CDR2 as YSYEKL. Trimming removed 3 bases from V and 2 bases from J; junction bases left unmatched: 7. The CDR3 contains 15 residues. In nucleotides, the CDR3 is TGCGCCAGCAGCCACGCTCCGGGACAGACCTACGAGCAGTACTTC. Translation: CASSHAPGQTYEQYF.

This clonotype was detected a few times. V and J are TRBV15 and TRBJ2-7; D is possibly TRBD1 (6 bases). V lost 0 bases and J lost 0, with 12 bases in between. The CDR3 totals 16 residues. Germline-derived CDR1 and CDR2 are LNHNV and YYDKDF (reference sequence). The CDR3 spells CATSRDRTESSYEQYF. The CDR3 DNA reads TGTGCCACCAGCAGAGATCGGACAGAGAGCTCCTACGAGCAGTACTTC.

This clonotype was seen only once. The chain is built from TRBV12-3 or TRBV12-4 and TRBJ2-1; 10 bases are shared with TRBD1. V lost 2 bases, J lost 9 bases, and 4 bases stayed unmatched. The CDR3 is 14 amino acids. CDR3 nucleotides: TGTGCCAGCAGTTTAAGGACAGGGGGAGCTGAGCAGTTCTTC. Amino acids: CASSLRTGGAEQFF.

This clonotype was found once. The chain links TRBV7-3 to TRBJ2-5, with 9 positions matching TRBD2. With V trimmed by 2 bases and J by 5 bases, 6 bases remained unmatched. This CDR3 contains 15 residues. From germline, CDR1 is SGHTA and CDR2 FQGTGA. The CDR3 spells CASSLAGGPLETQYF. For the CDR3, the DNA is TGTGCCAGCAGCTTAGCGGGGGGGCCTTTGGAGACCCAGTACTTC.

In this sample, this clonotype turned up many times. The rearrangement uses TRBV28 and TRBJ1-1, with 10 bases aligning to TRBD1. V lost 4 bases to trimming and J lost 1 base; unmatched junction nucleotides: 9. The germline gives CDR1 MDHEN, CDR2 SYDVKM. The CDR3 has 17 amino acids. In DNA, the CDR3 is TGTGCCAGCAGTTCCAGGACAGGGGGATCTTCGAACACTGAAGCTTTCTTT. Translating gives CASSSRTGGSSNTEAFF.

The J gene is TRBJ1-2, the V gene TRBV9; D unclear. The germline V gene has CDR1 SGDLS and CDR2 YYNGEE. The V end was cut by 3 bases, the J end by 5 bases, with 11 bases between. There are 13 residues in the CDR3. CDR3 nucleotides: TGTGCCAGCAGCGGCTTTGCGGAATATGGCTACACCTTC. It is translated as CASSGFAEYGYTF.

A word on this clonotype: Relative to the germline gene, one junction end is altered; a read error may explain this. The chain links TRBV5-1 to TRBJ2-4; weak D call: TRBD2 (5 bases). Germline V gene sequence: CDR1 SGHRS, CDR2 YFSETQ. CDR3 length: 17 residues. The CDR3, as DNA: TGCGCCAGCAGCTCCACGTCCAACGACCTAGCCAAAACCATTCAGTACTTC. It encodes CASSSTSNDLAKTIQYF.

V gene TRBV7-9 combines with J gene TRBJ2-7, with D perhaps being TRBD1 or TRBD2 (5 bases each). The CDR3 spans 15 residues. Germline assignment: CDR1 SEHNR and CDR2 FQNEAQ (reference sequence). The V end was cut by 5 bases, the J end by 5 bases, with 19 bases between. The CDR3 sequence: CASSRLWGNSDEQYF. CDR3 coding DNA: TGTGCCAGCAGCCGTTTATGGGGGAATAGCGACGAGCAGTACTTC.

This clonotype was found many times. The gene calls are TRBV20-1 and TRBJ2-7, with D perhaps TRBD2 (5 bases). Trimming shortened V by 6 bases and J by 6 bases, and 21 bases separated the two germline ends. The germline CDR1 and CDR2 sequences are DFQATT and SNEGSKA (reference sequence). The CDR3 extends over 14 amino acids. CDR3: CSAWRVKTATEQYF. The CDR3 DNA is TGCAGTGCCTGGCGGGTCAAGACCGCCACCGAGCAGTACTTC.

This clonotype was seen many times. The V call is TRBV12-3 or TRBV12-4, the J call TRBJ2-1; D not resolved. Trimming took off 1 base at V and 2 bases at J, with 12 bases between the two ends. The CDR3 length is 16 residues. CDR3 amino acids: CASSLVEPTAYNEQFF. CDR3 DNA: TGTGCCAGCAGTTTAGTAGAACCCACCGCCTACAATGAGCAGTTCTTC.

The chain carries TRBV28 and TRBJ1-3; no firm D call. This CDR3 spans 17 amino acids. The germline V gene has CDR1 MDHEN and CDR2 SYDVKM. Trimming left V 4 bases short and J 0 bases short, with 16 bases between. The CDR3 region is CASSSTLWAGSGNTIYF. CDR3 in DNA: TGTGCCAGCAGTTCCACATTATGGGCGGGCTCTGGAAACACCATATATTTT.

This clonotype was observed a single time. The chain joins TRBV7-6 to TRBJ2-7, with TRBD1 as a possible D gene (5 bases). The CDR3 totals 15 residues. V shed 5 bases and J shed 2 bases, with 16 bases lying between them. The germline gives CDR1 SGHVS, CDR2 FNYEAQ. Here the CDR3 DNA reads TGTGCCAGCAGCCCGCGAACAGGACCCCCCTACGAGCAGTACTTC. Translating it yields CASSPRTGPPYEQYF.

The table lists this clonotype with a few counts. The chain recombines TRBV27 with TRBJ2-1; a possible D gene is TRBD2 (5 bases). From germline, CDR1 is MNHEY and CDR2 SMNVEV (reference sequence). V lost 3 bases, J lost 2 bases, and 14 bases lay in between. The CDR3 runs to 16 residues. Here the CDR3 DNA reads TGTGCCAGCAGTTTCGTCGGGCGGGCAGCCTACAATGAGCAGTTCTTC. Translating it yields CASSFVGRAAYNEQFF.